Listed below are T cell receptor beta chains from one sample, sequenced in a study of blood T cell repertoires in COVID-19. The method was immunoSEQ multiplex PCR; TCRdb's version includes in-frame clones alone and lacks a portion of them. The sample contains about 420,000 clones, approximately 90% of which appear only once. The sequencing sample was made of peripheral blood. Source of these receptors: a man aged 18 to 29 with COVID-19, enrolled during active disease. The CDR3 runs from the conserved cysteine through the conserved F or W. The order of the fields is V gene, D gene, J gene, clone size, CDR3 DNA, CDR3 protein. A D gene is named only where the DNA matches it firmly. Some rows mark clone size as missing; the rest say once, few, many or name a class of expanded clone.

>TRBV24-1|.|TRBJ2-3|.
TGTGCCACCAGTGATGGGCAGGGCTTTGATACGCAGTATTTT
CATSDGQGFDTQYF
>TRBV7-9|.|TRBJ2-2|.
TGTGCCAGCAGCGGAGTTTGGACGAACACCGGGGAGCTGTTTTTT
CASSGVWTNTGELFF
>TRBV10-3|TRBD2|TRBJ2-5|.
TGTGCCATCAGTGAGTCCCCGGCGGGGGGAGGCCAAGAGACCCAGTACTTC
CAISESPAGGGQETQYF
>TRBV9|.|TRBJ1-2|few
TGTGCCAGCAGCGTGAGGAGTAACTATGGCTACACCTTC
CASSVRSNYGYTF
>TRBV7-8|TRBD1|TRBJ2-7|.
TGTGCCAGCAGCTGGACAGGGTCCCCCTACGAGCAGTACTTC
CASSWTGSPYEQYF
>TRBV27|TRBD1|TRBJ2-6|.
TGTGCCAGAAAACACAAGGACAGGGGAGGCTCTGGGGCCAACGTCCTGACTTTC
CARKHKDRGGSGANVLTF
>TRBV6-5|.|TRBJ2-5|.
TGTGCCAGCGGGCCTCATAGGGTCAAAGGGGCCCAGTACTTC
CASGPHRVKGAQYF
>TRBV15|.|TRBJ2-5|once
TGTGCCACAGGCTACACAGGATTGGAGACCCAGTACTTC
CATGYTGLETQYF
>TRBV27|TRBD2|TRBJ2-1|once
TGTGCCAGCAGTATCACTAGCGGGATCTACAATGAGCAGTTCTTC
CASSITSGIYNEQFF
>TRBV27|TRBD2|TRBJ2-5|once
TGTGCCAGCAGTTCCCCGCTAGCGGGGGGCCAAGAGACCCAGTACTTC
CASSSPLAGGQETQYF
>TRBV6-5|TRBD1|TRBJ2-1|.
TGTGCCAGCAGTCCGGACAGGGATTCCTACAATGAGCAGTTCTTC
CASSPDRDSYNEQFF
>TRBV13|TRBD2|TRBJ2-7|.
TGTGCCAGCGGTGTTGCGGGAGCGGGCGAGCAGTACTTC
CASGVAGAGEQYF